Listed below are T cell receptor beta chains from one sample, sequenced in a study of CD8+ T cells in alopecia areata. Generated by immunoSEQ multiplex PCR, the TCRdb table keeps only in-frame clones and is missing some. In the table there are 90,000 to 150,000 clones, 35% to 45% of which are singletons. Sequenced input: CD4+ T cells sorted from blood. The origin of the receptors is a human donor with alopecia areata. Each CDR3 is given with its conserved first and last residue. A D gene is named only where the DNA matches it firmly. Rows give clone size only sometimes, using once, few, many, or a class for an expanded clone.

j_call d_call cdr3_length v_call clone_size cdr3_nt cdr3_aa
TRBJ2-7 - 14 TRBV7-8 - TGTGCCAGCAGCACAAACAGGAAGTCCTACGAGCAGTACTTC CASSTNRKSYEQYF
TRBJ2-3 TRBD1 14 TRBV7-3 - TGTGCCAGCAGTCCGGGACAGGCTGCAGATACGCAGTATTTT CASSPGQAADTQYF
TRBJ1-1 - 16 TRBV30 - TGTGCCTGGAGTCTACGACAGTTTACGAGGAACACTGAAGCTTTCTTT CAWSLRQFTRNTEAFF
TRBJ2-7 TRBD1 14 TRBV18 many TGTGCCAGCTCCCGTGGACAGGGCTCCTACGAGCAGTACTTC CASSRGQGSYEQYF
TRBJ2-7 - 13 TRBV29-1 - TGCAGCGTCCAAGGCCAGACTACCTACGAGCAGTACTTC CSVQGQTTYEQYF
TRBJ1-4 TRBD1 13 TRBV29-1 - TGCAGCGTTCCCGGGACAGGGCATGAAAAACTGTTTTTT CSVPGTGHEKLFF
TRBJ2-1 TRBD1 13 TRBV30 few TGTGCCTGGAGTGATCGGAACAGGGGAGAGCAGTTCTTC CAWSDRNRGEQFF
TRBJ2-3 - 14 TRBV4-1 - TGCGCCAGCAGCCCCAAGATCGGTACAGATACGCAGTATTTT CASSPKIGTDTQYF
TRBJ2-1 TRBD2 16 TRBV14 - TGTGCCAGCAGCCCACCCTTTGGTAGCGGGAGTAATGAGCAGTTCTTC CASSPPFGSGSNEQFF
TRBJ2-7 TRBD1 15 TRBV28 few TGTGCCAGCAGTCCCGCCCGACAGGGGGCCGGCGAGCAGTACTTC CASSPARQGAGEQYF
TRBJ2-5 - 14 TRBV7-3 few TGTGCCAGCAGCTTAAATCGGGACGGAGAGACCCAGTACTTC CASSLNRDGETQYF
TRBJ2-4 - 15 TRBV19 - TGTGCCAGTAGTTCGATCGAGGGTAGCCTAAACATTCAGTACTTC CASSSIEGSLNIQYF
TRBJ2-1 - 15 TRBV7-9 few TGTGCCAGCAGCAGAGCCGCCGGGACTTACAATGAGCAGTTCTTC CASSRAAGTYNEQFF
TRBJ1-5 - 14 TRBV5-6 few TGTGCCAGCAGCCCCAGGACATCGAATCAGCCCCAGCATTTT CASSPRTSNQPQHF
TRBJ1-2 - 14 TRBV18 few TGTGCCAGCTCACCACCGTGGCAGGGGAATGGCTACACCTTC CASSPPWQGNGYTF
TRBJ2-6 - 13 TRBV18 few TGTGCCAGCACTTTAGAGGGTGCCAACGTCCTGACTTTC CASTLEGANVLTF
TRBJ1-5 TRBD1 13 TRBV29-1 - TGCAGCGTCCGGACAGGGGGCAATCAGCCCCAGCATTTT CSVRTGGNQPQHF
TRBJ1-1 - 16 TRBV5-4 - TGTGCCAGCACCTGGGATGCCGGGACTATGAACACTGAAGCTTTCTTT CASTWDAGTMNTEAFF
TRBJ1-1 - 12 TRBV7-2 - TGTGCCAGCAGCTTACCCGGAGGGAAGGCTTTCTTT CASSLPGGKAFF
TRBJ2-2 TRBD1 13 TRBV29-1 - TGCAGCGTTAGACAGGGGAACACCGGGGAGCTGTTTTTT CSVRQGNTGELFF
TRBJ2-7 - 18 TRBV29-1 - TGCAGCGTTGTAGTCCTGAGATCAGGTCGGGGCAGCCCCTACGAGCAGTACTTC CSVVVLRSGRGSPYEQYF
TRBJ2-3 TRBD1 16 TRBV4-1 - TGCGCCAGCAGCCGTTCGGACAGGGGGCTTTTCGATACGCAGTATTTT CASSRSDRGLFDTQYF
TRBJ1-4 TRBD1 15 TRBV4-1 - TGCGCCAGCAGCAGACGGACAGGCAATAATGAAAAACTGTTTTTT CASSRRTGNNEKLFF
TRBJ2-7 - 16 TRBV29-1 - TGCAGCGTTGAGAGGTATTCCGGCGGACAGTCCTACGAGCAGTACTTC CSVERYSGGQSYEQYF
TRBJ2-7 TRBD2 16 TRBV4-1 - TGCGCCAGCAGCCCCTCCGGGACTAGCGGCGCCTACGAGCAGTACTTC CASSPSGTSGAYEQYF
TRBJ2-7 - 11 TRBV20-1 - TGCAGTGCTCGATCCCTCTACGAGCAGTACTTC CSARSLYEQYF
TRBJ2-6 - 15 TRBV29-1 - TGCAGCGTTCATGTAGGGAGCTCTGGGGCCAACGTCCTGACTTTC CSVHVGSSGANVLTF
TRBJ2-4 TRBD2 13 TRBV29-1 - TGCAGCGCTGGGGGAGGGGCCGGGGACATTCAGTACTTC CSAGGGAGDIQYF
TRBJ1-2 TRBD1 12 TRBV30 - TGTGCCTGGAGGCTGGGACAGGCTGGCTACACCTTC CAWRLGQAGYTF
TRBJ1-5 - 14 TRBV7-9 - TGTGCCAGCAGCTTAGGGACAGATCTTCATCCCCAGCATTTT CASSLGTDLHPQHF
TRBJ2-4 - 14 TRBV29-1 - TGCAGCGTTGAAGGCTTAGGGGGGCAAAACATTCAGTACTTC CSVEGLGGQNIQYF
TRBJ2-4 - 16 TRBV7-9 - TGTGCCAGCAGCTCATCCTCAGGAGGCTGGTTGGACATTCAGTACTTC CASSSSSGGWLDIQYF
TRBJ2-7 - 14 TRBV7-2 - TGTGCCAGCAGCCCTCCGGGACTTGTTACGGGGCAGTACTTC CASSPPGLVTGQYF
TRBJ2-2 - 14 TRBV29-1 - TGCAGCGTTGAGAGGGGACCCAACACCGGGGAGCTGTTTTTT CSVERGPNTGELFF
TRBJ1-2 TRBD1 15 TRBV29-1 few TGCAGCGTTGATCAGCGGGACAGGGGTTTGCTTGGCTACACCTTC CSVDQRDRGLLGYTF
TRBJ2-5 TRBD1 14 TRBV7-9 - TGTGCCAGCAGCTCCCAGGGGGTCCAAGAGACCCAGTACTTC CASSSQGVQETQYF
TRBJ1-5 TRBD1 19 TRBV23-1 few TGCGCCAGCAGTCATGAACGGCGACAGGGCCTTAATAGCAATCAGCCCCAGCATTTT CASSHERRQGLNSNQPQHF
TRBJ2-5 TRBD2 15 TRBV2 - TGTGCCAGCAGTGACCCGCTGGCGGGAGGAGAGACCCAGTACTTC CASSDPLAGGETQYF
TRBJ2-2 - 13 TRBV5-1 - TGCGCCAGCAGCTCTACCAACACCGGGGAGCTGTTTTTT CASSSTNTGELFF
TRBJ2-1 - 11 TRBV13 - TGTGCCAGCAGCTTATTGAATGAGCAGTTCTTC CASSLLNEQFF
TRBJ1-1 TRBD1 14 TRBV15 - TGTGCCACCAGCGGGGACAGGGGGGACACTGAAGCTTTCTTT CATSGDRGDTEAFF
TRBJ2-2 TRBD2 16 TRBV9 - TGTGCCAGCAGCGTTACCGGGACTAGCAACGCCGGGGAGCTGTTTTTT CASSVTGTSNAGELFF
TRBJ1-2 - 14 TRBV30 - TGTGCCGGAACCGTGGGGCGCGCTAACTATGGCTACACCTTC CAGTVGRANYGYTF
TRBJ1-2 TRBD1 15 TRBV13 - TGTGCCAGCAGCCAGGGGACAGGGGGCTACTATGGCTACACCTTC CASSQGTGGYYGYTF
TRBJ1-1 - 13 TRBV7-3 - TGTGCCAGCAGCTCGACACTGAACACTGAAGCTTTCTTT CASSSTLNTEAFF
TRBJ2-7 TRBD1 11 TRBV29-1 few TGCAGCGTTACAGGGGTCGACGAGCAGTACTTC CSVTGVDEQYF
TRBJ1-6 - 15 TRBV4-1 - TGCGCCAGCAGCCAAGCACCGGGGCCCGGCTCACCCCTCCACTTT CASSQAPGPGSPLHF
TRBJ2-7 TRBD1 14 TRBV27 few TGTGCCAGCAGTTTCCGGGACAGGGGTGGTGAGCAGTACTTC CASSFRDRGGEQYF
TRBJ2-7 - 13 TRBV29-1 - TGCAGCGTTGAATATCGGACGGGCTACGAGCAGTACTTC CSVEYRTGYEQYF